The present TCR beta chain was sequenced within a study of T-cell reconstitution after alpha-beta-depleted transplantation in children. Study-level points and caveats: TCRbeta diversity was high at day 60 in some patients (a result of surviving recipient T cells and thymic progenitors). One year post-transplant, T-cell counts and diversity were largely derived from T cells produced anew.

Per germline, CDR1 LGHDT and CDR2 YNNKEL (reference sequence). This CDR3 region has 15 residues. Trimming removed 1 base from V and 3 bases from J, with 12 bases in between. In regard to this clonotype: Its specificity is not known.

Unique molecular identifiers were incorporated when the TCRbeta library was constructed. From the PCR reads, TCRdb called clonotypes with MiXCR, one entry per CDR3 protein. The sample lists fewer than 400,000 distinct CDR3 sequences, 20% to 30% occurring once. This TCR was sampled from a male patient aged 10 to 17 who had a stem cell transplant for acute lymphoblastic leukemia, so the T cells may come from the graft donor. The sample in question was PBMCs, mostly from graft donor cells, obtained 180 days after TCRalphabeta/CD19-depleted stem cell transplant. The chain has TRBV3-1 and TRBJ2-5; D is unclear. The CDR3 reads CASSQAFQGKETQYF. CDR3 in DNA: TGTGCCAGCAGCCAAGCATTTCAAGGGAAAGAGACCCAGTACTTC.